The rows below give T cell receptor beta chains drawn from one sample of a study of T-cell reconstitution after alpha-beta-depleted transplantation in children. TCRdb reanalysed the PCR reads using MiXCR and keeps one entry per CDR3 protein. The data contain around 490,000 distinct CDR3 sequences, about an eighth of them singletons. Source: PBMCs, mostly from graft donor cells, taken 180 days after TCRalphabeta/CD19-depleted stem cell transplant. These receptors all come from a female patient aged 2-9 years who had a stem cell transplant for aplastic anemia, so the T cells may come from the graft donor. Each CDR3 is given with its conserved first and last residue. D genes are given only for firm matches. A clone size is listed for some rows: how often the clone was seen (once, few, many), or a class if it is expanded.

v_call	j_call	d_call	clone_size	cdr3_aa	cdr3_nt
TRBV12-3/TRBV12-4	TRBJ2-1	NA	NA	CASTPGSSYNEQFF	TGTGCCAGCACCCCAGGGAGCTCCTACAATGAGCAGTTCTTC
TRBV11-1	TRBJ2-1	TRBD2	few	CASRHDSFTSGGYNEQFF	TGTGCCAGCAGGCACGACTCCTTCACTAGCGGGGGCTACAATGAGCAGTTCTTC
TRBV6-5	TRBJ2-1	NA	few	CASSYKANNEQFF	TGTGCCAGCAGTTACAAGGCTAACAATGAGCAGTTCTTC
TRBV29-1	TRBJ2-1	NA	few	CSVEDVGDNEQFF	TGCAGCGTTGAAGATGTGGGGGACAATGAGCAGTTCTTC
TRBV12-3/TRBV12-4	TRBJ1-5	TRBD1	few	CASSAWTGGLNQPQHF	TGTGCCAGCAGTGCTTGGACAGGGGGGTTGAATCAGCCCCAGCATTTT
TRBV7-9	TRBJ2-7	TRBD2	NA	CASSPRSGGRLHEQYF	TGTGCCAGCAGCCCCAGGAGTGGCGGGAGACTCCACGAGCAGTACTTC
TRBV5-1	TRBJ2-3	TRBD2	many	CASSLISSGRLLDTQYF	TGCGCCAGCAGCTTGATCTCTAGCGGGAGGTTGTTAGATACGCAGTATTTT
TRBV7-2	TRBJ1-6	NA	NA	CASMGGSYNSPLHF	TGTGCCAGCATGGGGGGCTCCTATAATTCACCCCTCCACTTT
TRBV10-3	TRBJ2-5	NA	few	CAISESKDSQETQYF	TGTGCCATCAGTGAGTCAAAGGACAGTCAAGAGACCCAGTACTTC
TRBV20-1	TRBJ2-1	TRBD2	few	CSARLAGLYNEQFF	TGCAGTGCAAGACTAGCGGGCCTTTACAATGAGCAGTTCTTC
TRBV2	TRBJ1-1	NA	many	CASSHVAPEAFF	TGTGCCAGCAGTCATGTGGCCCCTGAAGCTTTCTTT
TRBV20-1	TRBJ2-1	TRBD1	few	CSARDSSARDRIRFF	TGCAGTGCTAGAGATTCTTCAGCCCGGGACAGGATTCGGTTCTTC
TRBV4-3	TRBJ2-1	NA	few	CASSQKWVGGNPYNEQFF	TGCGCCAGCAGCCAGAAGTGGGTCGGAGGGAATCCCTACAATGAGCAGTTCTTC
TRBV14	TRBJ2-1	NA	few	CASSQEGIGTHYPDEQFF	TGTGCCAGCAGCCAAGAAGGTATAGGGACTCACTATCCCGATGAGCAGTTCTTC
TRBV5-1	TRBJ1-5	TRBD1	NA	CASSAVPRGGGQPQHF	TGCGCCAGCAGCGCCGTTCCCAGGGGGGGGGGTCAGCCCCAGCATTTT
TRBV6-5	TRBJ2-3	NA	many	CASSYIPLRENTDTQYF	TGTGCCAGCAGTTATATCCCTCTGCGGGAAAACACAGATACGCAGTATTTT
TRBV5-1	TRBJ2-1	NA	few	CASSLWGHKFF	TGCGCCAGCAGCTTGTGGGGGCATAAGTTCTTC
TRBV7-2	TRBJ1-2	NA	NA	CASSLAAGGPYGYTF	TGTGCCAGCAGCTTAGCGGCGGGGGGCCCCTATGGCTACACCTTC
TRBV5-6	TRBJ1-2	NA	NA	CASSSSSGYGYTF	TGTGCCAGCAGCTCCTCGTCTGGCTATGGCTACACCTTC
TRBV5-1	TRBJ2-5	TRBD1	NA	CASSFKDRLETQYF	TGCGCCAGCAGCTTTAAGGACAGGCTGGAGACCCAGTACTTC
TRBV20-1	TRBJ2-1	NA	few	CRGGGGWSSYNEQFF	TGCAGAGGGGGTGGCGGGTGGAGCTCCTACAATGAGCAGTTCTTC
TRBV19	TRBJ2-2	TRBD2	NA	CASIRTSGNTGELFF	TGTGCCAGTATTCGGACTAGCGGGAACACCGGGGAGCTGTTTTTT
TRBV5-4	TRBJ1-3	NA	NA	CASSCENRWGTFSGNTIYF	TGTGCCAGCAGCTGCGAGAACCGGTGGGGGACCTTCTCTGGAAACACCATATATTTT
TRBV28	TRBJ2-7	NA	NA	CASSLGPGADEQYF	TGTGCCAGCAGTTTGGGGCCGGGGGCGGATGAGCAGTACTTC
TRBV4-2	TRBJ2-7	TRBD2	NA	CASSQDRGGDEQYF	TGTGCCAGCAGCCAAGATAGGGGAGGGGACGAGCAGTACTTC
TRBV20-1	TRBJ2-7	TRBD2	many	CSAPGTGGYEQYF	TGCAGTGCTCCCGGGACGGGGGGGTACGAGCAGTACTTC
TRBV27	TRBJ1-1	NA	few	CASSAPPWAETFF	TGTGCCAGCAGTGCCCCCCCTTGGGCGGAGACTTTCTTT
TRBV20-1	TRBJ1-5	NA	NA	CSARAGWVGNQPQHF	TGCAGTGCTAGGGCAGGATGGGTTGGAAATCAGCCCCAGCATTTT
TRBV7-2	TRBJ2-1	TRBD2	few	CASSPGLAGTGQFF	TGTGCCAGCAGCCCGGGACTAGCGGGAACCGGGCAGTTCTTC